This T cell receptor (beta chain) was profiled in a study of cytomegalovirus exposure and HLA in healthy donors. Use of 60 Vbeta and 13 Jbeta primers characterized the PCR. The table came from immunoSEQ multiplex PCR; TCRdb's copy has only in-frame clones and leaves some out. The sample lists under 150,000 clones, about three quarters occurring once. The receptor was isolated from a woman under 40 in good health and CMV-seropositive. Sequenced input: PBMCs.

The DNA of the CDR3 is TGCGCCAGCAGCCAAGAAGCGGGGCCTAGCACAGATACGCAGTATTTT. This sequence encodes CASSQEAGPSTDTQYF. This chain links TRBV4-3 with TRBJ2-3; the match to TRBD2 covers 7 bases. There are 16 residues in the CDR3. The V and J ends lost 0 bases and 0 bases, in that order; junction bases with no gene match: 3. The V gene's germline CDR1 is LGHNA and CDR2 YSLEER.